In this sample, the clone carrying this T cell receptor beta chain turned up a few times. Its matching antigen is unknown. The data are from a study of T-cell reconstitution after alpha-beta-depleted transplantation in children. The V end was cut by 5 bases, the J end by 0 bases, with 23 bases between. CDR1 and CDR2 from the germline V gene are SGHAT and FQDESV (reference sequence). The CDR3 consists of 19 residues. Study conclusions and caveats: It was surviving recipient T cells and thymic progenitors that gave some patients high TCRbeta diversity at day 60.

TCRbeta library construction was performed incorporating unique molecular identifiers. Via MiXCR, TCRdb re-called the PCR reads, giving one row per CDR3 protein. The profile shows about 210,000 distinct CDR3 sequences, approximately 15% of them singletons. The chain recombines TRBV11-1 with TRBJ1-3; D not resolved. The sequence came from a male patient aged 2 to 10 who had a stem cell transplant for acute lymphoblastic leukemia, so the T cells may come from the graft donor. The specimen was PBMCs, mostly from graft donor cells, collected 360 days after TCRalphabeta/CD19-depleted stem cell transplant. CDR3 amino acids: CASSPTPAGLYSSGNTIYF. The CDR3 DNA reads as TGTGCCAGCAGCCCTACCCCTGCTGGGCTATATTCCTCTGGAAACACCATATATTTT.